The 2 T cell receptor beta chains below come from one sample, sequenced in a study of vaccination effects on CD4 cells after COVID-19. On roughly day 10 of culture, CD4+ T cells were separated out. Participants completed two doses of the BNT162b2 or mRNA-1273 vaccine. Some clones are missing from TCRdb's copy, which holds only in-frame ones; the method was immunoSEQ multiplex PCR. The table has just over 55,000 clones, approximately 81% seen once. Their antigens are not known. This material consisted of CD4+ T cells from PBMCs cultured without peptide, taken after COVID-19 vaccination. The receptors originated from a human donor who received a COVID-19 vaccine.

The genes are TRBV5-1 and TRBJ1-2, with 12 bases that match TRBD1. The V gene end was trimmed by 2 bases and the J gene end by 7 bases; junction bases not matched to a gene: 9. CDR3 length: 16 residues. From germline, CDR1 is SGHRS and CDR2 YFSETQ. In DNA form, the CDR3 reads TGCGCCAGCAGCTTCGAGCCGGGACAGGGGGCCGTTGGCTACACCTTC. It translates to CASSFEPGQGAVGYTF. Full variable domain (remainder filled in from reference TRBV5-1 and TRBJ1-2): KAGVTQTPRYLIKTRGQQVTLSCSPISGHRSVSWYQQTPGQGLQFLFEYFSETQRNKGNFPGRFSGRQFSNSRSEMNVSTLELGDSALYLCASSFEPGQGAVGYTFGSGTRLTVV.

The count of this clone is one. The CDR3 DNA reads TGCGCCAGCAGCTTGCCTAGCGGGGGGGCCGATGAGCAGTTCTTC. Translating gives CASSLPSGGADEQFF. V usage is TRBV5-1 and J usage is TRBJ2-1; 12 nucleotides line up with TRBD2. There are 15 residues in the CDR3. The germline CDR1 and CDR2 sequences are SGHRS and YFSETQ. The junction had 4 bases not matched to a gene; V was cut back by 1 base and J by 8 bases.